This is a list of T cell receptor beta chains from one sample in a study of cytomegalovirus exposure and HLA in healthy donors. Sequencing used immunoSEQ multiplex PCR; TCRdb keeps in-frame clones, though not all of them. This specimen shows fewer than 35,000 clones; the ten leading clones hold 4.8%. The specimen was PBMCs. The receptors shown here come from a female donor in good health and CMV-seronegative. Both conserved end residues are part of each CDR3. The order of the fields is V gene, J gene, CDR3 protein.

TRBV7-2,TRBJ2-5,CASSSYRGLGETQYF
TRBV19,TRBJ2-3,CASSSPRGLGTDTQYF
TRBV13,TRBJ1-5,CASSRDRVNQPQHF
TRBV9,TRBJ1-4,CASSALKDRRNEKLFF
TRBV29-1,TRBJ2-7,CSVVGQAGYEQYF
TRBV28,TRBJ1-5,CASSPPTDQPQHF
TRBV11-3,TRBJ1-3,CASSLTGGPFRERNTIYF
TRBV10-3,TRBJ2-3,CAISGLLAGGTDTQYF
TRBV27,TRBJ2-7,CASRRGQGSYEQYF
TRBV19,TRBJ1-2,CATRTGNYGYTF
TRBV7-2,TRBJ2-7,CASSQRTGGSYEQYF